Below are 21 T cell receptor beta chains sequenced from a single sample in a study of blood T cell repertoires in COVID-19. Some clones are missing from TCRdb's copy, which holds only in-frame ones; the method was immunoSEQ multiplex PCR. The sample includes about 350,000 clones, more than 75% of them seen just once. Sequences were obtained from PBMCs or T cells enriched from blood (not recorded which). The receptors here all came from a woman aged 25 to 39 who had recovered from COVID-19.

This clone was counted between two and nine times. The CDR3 spells CASSLQTGHYEQYF. Here the CDR3 DNA reads TGTGCCAGCAGCTTACAGACAGGGCACTACGAGCAGTACTTC. The V gene is TRBV5-5, the J gene TRBJ2-7; 7 nucleotides align to TRBD1. The junction had 5 bases not matched to a gene; V was cut back by 2 bases and J by 3 bases. CDR3 length: 14 residues. Germline CDR1 and CDR2: SGHKS and YYEKEE (reference sequence).

The V and J genes are TRBV27 and TRBJ2-2; D unresolved. The CDR3 contains 13 residues. Trimming left V 6 bases short and J 8 bases short, with 13 bases between. Per germline, CDR1 MNHEY and CDR2 SMNVEV (reference sequence). The CDR3 coding sequence is TGTGCCAGCAGGACACCCAGGTCAGGGGAGCTGTTTTTT. This gives the protein CASRTPRSGELFF.

This chain links TRBV7-9 with TRBJ2-3; D might be TRBD1 (6 bases). The V end was cut by 5 bases, the J end by 2 bases, with 14 bases between. The V gene's germline CDR1 is SEHNR and CDR2 FQNEAQ (reference sequence). This CDR3 has 15 amino acids. Here the CDR3 reads CASSKSQGYTDTQYF. The CDR3 DNA sequence: TGTGCCAGCAGCAAAAGCCAGGGGTACACAGATACGCAGTATTTT.

The J gene is TRBJ2-5, the V gene TRBV12-3 or TRBV12-4; no clear D gene. Trimming took 6 bases from V and 5 from J, leaving 10 bases between them. The CDR3 covers 12 residues. CDR3 residues: CASSLVVETQYF. The CDR3 DNA follows: TGTGCCAGCAGCCTTGTAGTGGAGACCCAGTACTTC.

The J gene is TRBJ1-6, the V gene TRBV5-1; 9 nucleotides match TRBD1. Germline-derived CDR1 and CDR2 are SGHRS and YFSETQ. The ends lost 6 bases at V and 8 bases at J; junction bases unmatched: 6. This CDR3 spans 14 amino acids. CDR3 sequence reads: CASTQGAGDSPLHF. The CDR3 DNA sequence: TGCGCCAGCACACAGGGGGCTGGGGATTCACCCCTCCACTTT.

About this clone: A much larger clone sits a single nucleotide away, making a read error possible. The gene calls are TRBV7-2 and TRBJ1-5; 10 nucleotides agree with TRBD1. The CDR3 has 17 amino acids. The germline V gene has CDR1 SGHTA and CDR2 FQGNSA. The ends lost 5 bases at V and 0 bases at J; junction bases unmatched: 7. As DNA, the CDR3 is TGTGCCAGCAGCCCCGGGACAGGGGTTTATAGCAATCAGCCCCAGCATTTT. This gives the protein CASSPGTGVYSNQPQHF. Full variable domain (outside the CDR3, taken from reference TRBV7-2 and TRBJ1-5): GAGVSQSPSNKVTEKGKDVELRCDPISGHTALYWYRQSLGQGLEFLIYFQGNSAPDKSGLPSDRFSAERTGGSVSTLTIQRTQQEDSAVYLCASSPGTGVYSNQPQHFGDGTRLSIL.

The chain joins TRBV5-6 to TRBJ2-7; 8 bases line up with TRBD1. The CDR3 consists of 14 residues. V lost 3 bases and J lost 4; bases outside the gene matches: 6. Germline CDR1 and CDR2: SGHDT and YYEEEE. The CDR3 sequence: CASSYGQGWYEQYF. DNA of the CDR3: TGTGCCAGCAGCTATGGACAGGGTTGGTACGAGCAGTACTTC.

This clone was recorded a few times. The gene calls are TRBV2 and TRBJ1-2, with TRBD1 identical over 7 bases. The germline V gene encodes CDR1 SNHLY and CDR2 FYNNEI. The J segment lost 8 bases and the V segment lost 7 bases, leaving 7 bases of the junction unmatched. The CDR3 extends over 12 amino acids. The CDR3 nucleotides are TGTGCCAGCACGGGACAGTATGTGGGCTACACCTTC. Translation gives CASTGQYVGYTF.

The chain joins TRBV7-2 to TRBJ2-1; no clear D gene. With 2 bases removed from V and 0 bases from J, the gap between germline ends came to 8 bases. CDR3 length: 15 residues. Germline CDR1 reads SGHTA; CDR2 reads FQGNSA. The CDR3 region is CASSLSAGSYNEQFF. The CDR3, as DNA: TGTGCCAGCAGCTTATCGGCAGGCTCCTACAATGAGCAGTTCTTC. The whole variable domain, remainder taken from reference TRBV7-2 and TRBJ2-1, is GAGVSQSPSNKVTEKGKDVELRCDPISGHTALYWYRQSLGQGLEFLIYFQGNSAPDKSGLPSDRFSAERTGGSVSTLTIQRTQQEDSAVYLCASSLSAGSYNEQFFGPGTRLTVL.

The chain recombines TRBV5-1 with TRBJ2-1; 8 bases fit TRBD2. The CDR3 sequence is 15 residues long. Germline CDR1 reads SGHRS; CDR2 reads YFSETQ. Unmatched junction bases numbered 3, after V lost 4 bases and J lost 0 bases. CDR3 loop: CASSREGSSYNEQFF. In DNA, the CDR3 is TGCGCCAGCAGCCGGGAGGGGAGCTCCTACAATGAGCAGTTCTTC.

This clone appeared once. The V call is TRBV6-5, the J call TRBJ2-7, with 9 nucleotides matching TRBD1. Looked up from germline, CDR1 is MNHEY and CDR2 is SVGAGI. This CDR3 spans 13 amino acids. Germline trimming cut 2 bases from V and 7 bases from J; bases unmatched to any gene: 3. CDR3 loop: CASSYGTGREQYF. In DNA, the CDR3 is TGTGCCAGCAGTTACGGGACAGGGCGGGAGCAGTACTTC.

This clone has a single count. The V call is TRBV11-2, the J call TRBJ2-6, with TRBD1 as a possible D gene (5 bases). Germline-derived CDR1 and CDR2 are SGHAT and FQNNGV. The ends were cut back, 1 base at V and 0 bases at J, with 13 bases in the middle. CDR3 length: 18 amino acids. The DNA of the CDR3 is TGTGCCAGCAGCTTAGTAGGGGCGGCGGTCTCTGGGGCCAACGTCCTGACTTTC. Protein: CASSLVGAAVSGANVLTF.

The gene calls are TRBV29-1 and TRBJ1-1; a weak D match, TRBD1 (5 bases). CDR1 and CDR2 from the germline V gene are SQVTM and ANQGSEA. The CDR3 totals 14 residues. V lost 5 bases, J lost 11 bases, and 24 bases lay in between. The CDR3 DNA follows: TGCAGCGTTCATCCGCCGGGACGGGAGAGGGTTGCTTTCTTT. This sequence encodes CSVHPPGRERVAFF.

The rearrangement uses TRBV28 and TRBJ1-1; 8 bases fit TRBD1. V dropped 6 bases and J dropped 3; count of bases not matched to a gene: 12. The CDR3 is 16 residues long. Germline V CDR1 and CDR2: MDHEN, SYDVKM. The CDR3 nucleotides read TGTGCCAGCAGGACAGGGGCAAGAACTGGTGACACTGAAGCTTTCTTT. Amino acid sequence: CASRTGARTGDTEAFF.

The chain uses TRBV7-9 and TRBJ2-7, with D maybe TRBD2 (6 bases). The V gene lost 4 bases and the J gene lost 0 bases, with 13 bases spanning the gap. CDR1 SEHNR and CDR2 FQNEAQ come from the germline V gene (reference sequence). The CDR3 length is 15 residues. CDR3 sequence: CASSSAGTASYEQYF. CDR3 sequence (DNA): TGTGCCAGCAGCTCCGCGGGAACAGCCTCCTACGAGCAGTACTTC.

The V gene is TRBV30, the J gene TRBJ1-5, with a weak D call TRBD1 (5 bases). V lost 0 bases, J lost 1 base, and 10 bases lay in between. Per the germline V gene, CDR1 is GTSNPN and CDR2 is SVGIG (reference sequence). This CDR3 has 15 amino acids. CDR3 amino acids: CAWSVQEGSNQPQHF. The CDR3 DNA is TGTGCCTGGAGTGTACAGGAGGGGAGCAATCAGCCCCAGCATTTT.

The chain recombines TRBV4-1 with TRBJ2-7; no clear D gene. CDR1 is MGHRA, CDR2 YSYEKL, per germline. There are 13 residues in the CDR3. V was cut by 0 bases and J by 7 bases, with 10 bases left in between. CDR3 in DNA: TGCGCCAGCAGCCAAGATTGGGCACGGGAGCAGTACTTC. This codes for CASSQDWAREQYF.

The CDR3 sequence: CASSRRSGRGNEKLFF. The CDR3 DNA follows: TGTGCCAGCAGCCGGCGGTCAGGTCGCGGGAATGAAAAACTGTTTTTT. The gene calls are TRBV7-9 and TRBJ1-4; D is unclear. The CDR3 extends over 16 amino acids. V was clipped by 5 bases and J by 5 bases, with 18 bases between them. Germline CDR1 and CDR2: SEHNR and FQNEAQ (reference sequence).

V and J are TRBV11-2 and TRBJ2-7; maybe TRBD2 (5 bases). The CDR3 has 16 residues. Germline assignment: CDR1 SGHAT and CDR2 FQNNGV. V was trimmed by 1 base and J by 3 bases, leaving 16 bases between them. As DNA, the CDR3 is TGTGCCAGCAGCTTAGGCAGCGGATCATTAGGCTACGAGCAGTACTTC. Encoded protein: CASSLGSGSLGYEQYF.

This clone showed up many times. The sample contains more than one DNA sequence encoding this CDR3. V gene TRBV7-9 combines with J gene TRBJ1-4; no definite D call. This CDR3 comprises 14 residues. V lost 5 bases, J lost 2 bases, and 9 bases lay in between. Germline loops: CDR1 SEHNR, CDR2 FQNEAQ (reference sequence). The DNA of the CDR3 is TGTGCCAGCAGCCCCGGCGGGACTAATGAAAAACTGTTTTTT. Its protein is CASSPGGTNEKLFF.

The chain uses TRBV4-1 and TRBJ2-5, with 8 nucleotides matching TRBD1. V trimming: 1 base; J trimming: 3 bases; junction bases outside the gene matches: 4. CDR3 length equals 15 residues. Germline CDR1 MGHRA, CDR2 YSYEKL. The CDR3 DNA reads as TGCGCCAGCAGCCAAGGAACAGGGGGGAAAGAGACCCAGTACTTC. It codes for CASSQGTGGKETQYF.